Following are 5 T cell receptor beta chains from one sample sequenced in a study of naive and memory T cell subsets. Four PCR rounds used nested alpha and beta constant region primers plus the SP2 primer. Using its own MiXCR run on the UMI-ligation and nested PCR reads, TCRdb lists one record per CDR3 protein. The sample carries 11,000 to 15,000 distinct CDR3 sequences, about 5% recorded once. Treatment denoted: skin biopsy from PPD injection site in Mantoux-positive individual. The library had UMIs added by 3' ligation of an oligonucleotide to TCR cDNA. The starting material was skin, obtained from a tuberculin skin test site. The receptors were sampled from an adult in good health.

Relative to its sample, this clonotype is medium-sized. The gene calls are TRBV20-1 and TRBJ2-7, with a weak D call TRBD2 (5 bases). The germline V gene has CDR1 DFQATT and CDR2 SNEGSKA (reference sequence). With 6 bases removed from V and 3 bases from J, the gap between germline ends came to 9 bases. The CDR3 has 11 amino acids. The CDR3 spells CSANRDYEQYF. The CDR3 nucleotides are TGCAGTGCAAACCGGGACTACGAGCAGTACTTC.

This clonotype has a count of ten or more. This chain links TRBV15 with TRBJ1-4; unclear D gene. The CDR3 loop spans 15 amino acids. V lost 5 bases to trimming and J lost 0 bases, with 10 bases between them. The germline V gene has CDR1 LNHNV and CDR2 YYDKDF (reference sequence). The CDR3 is CATSVDGATNEKLFF. CDR3 sequence (DNA): TGTGCCACCAGCGTTGACGGTGCAACTAATGAAAAACTGTTTTTT.

This clonotype occurred many times. The chain carries TRBV29-1 and TRBJ2-6, with no clear D. Germline V gene lookup returns CDR1 SQVTM and CDR2 ANQGSEA. V was cut by 2 bases and J by 0 bases, with 8 bases left in between. The CDR3 covers 15 residues. CDR3 DNA: TGCAGCGTTGAAAACCCCGACTCTGGGGCCAACGTCCTGACTTTC. It is translated as CSVENPDSGANVLTF.

This chain links TRBV28 with TRBJ2-2; 8 bases line up with TRBD1. J lost 4 bases, V lost 5 bases, and 3 bases had no gene match. This CDR3 has 14 amino acids. Germline CDR1 MDHEN, CDR2 SYDVKM. The CDR3 sequence is CASSPGTGTGELFF. The CDR3 DNA reads TGTGCCAGCAGTCCCGGGACAGGCACCGGGGAGCTGTTTTTT.

The chain has TRBV29-1 and TRBJ1-1; D is uncertain. Per germline, CDR1 SQVTM and CDR2 ANQGSEA. The V gene lost 5 bases and the J gene lost 1 base, with 5 bases spanning the gap. CDR3 length: 11 residues. The CDR3 sequence is CSVRTNTEAFF. In DNA form, the CDR3 reads TGCAGCGTTCGGACGAACACTGAAGCTTTCTTT.